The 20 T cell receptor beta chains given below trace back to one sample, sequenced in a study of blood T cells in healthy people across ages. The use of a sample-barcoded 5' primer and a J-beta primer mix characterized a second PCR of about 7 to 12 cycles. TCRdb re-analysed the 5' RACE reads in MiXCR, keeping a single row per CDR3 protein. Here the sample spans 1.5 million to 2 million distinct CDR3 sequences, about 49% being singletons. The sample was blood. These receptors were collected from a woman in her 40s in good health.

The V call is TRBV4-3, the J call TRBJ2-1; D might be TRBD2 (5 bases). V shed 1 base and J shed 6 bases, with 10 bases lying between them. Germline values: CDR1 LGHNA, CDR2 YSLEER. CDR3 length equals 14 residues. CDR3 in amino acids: CASSQGRTSNEQFF. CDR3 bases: TGCGCCAGCAGCCAAGGACGGACTTCCAATGAGCAGTTCTTC.

CDR3: CASSSLGGQGVRGYTF. CDR3 nucleotide sequence: TGTGCCAGCAGCTCCCTAGGGGGACAGGGAGTTCGTGGCTACACCTTC. The rearrangement uses TRBV7-8 and TRBJ1-2, with 9 bases lining up with TRBD1. V shed 4 bases and J 7 bases; nucleotides not matched to a gene: 13. The CDR3 has 16 amino acids. Per the germline V gene, CDR1 is SGHVS and CDR2 is FQNEAQ.

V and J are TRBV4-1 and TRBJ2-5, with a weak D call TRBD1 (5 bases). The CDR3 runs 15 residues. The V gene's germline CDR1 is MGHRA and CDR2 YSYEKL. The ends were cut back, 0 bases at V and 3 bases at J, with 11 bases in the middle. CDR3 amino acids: CASSQEGSREETQYF. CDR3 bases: TGCGCCAGCAGCCAAGAAGGTTCCAGGGAAGAGACCCAGTACTTC.

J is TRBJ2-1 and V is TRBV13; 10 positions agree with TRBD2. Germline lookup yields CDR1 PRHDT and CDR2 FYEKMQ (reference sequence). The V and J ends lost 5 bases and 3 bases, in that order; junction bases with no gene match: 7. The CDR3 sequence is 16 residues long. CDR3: CASSEGTSESYNEQFF. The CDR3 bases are TGTGCCAGCAGCGAAGGGACTAGCGAGAGCTACAATGAGCAGTTCTTC.

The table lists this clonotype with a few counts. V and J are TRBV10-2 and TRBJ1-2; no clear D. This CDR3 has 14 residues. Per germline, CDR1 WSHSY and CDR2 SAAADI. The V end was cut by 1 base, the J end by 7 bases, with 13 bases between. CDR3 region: CASSEWRASAGYTF. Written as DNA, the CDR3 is TGCGCCAGCAGTGAGTGGAGGGCCTCGGCTGGCTACACCTTC.

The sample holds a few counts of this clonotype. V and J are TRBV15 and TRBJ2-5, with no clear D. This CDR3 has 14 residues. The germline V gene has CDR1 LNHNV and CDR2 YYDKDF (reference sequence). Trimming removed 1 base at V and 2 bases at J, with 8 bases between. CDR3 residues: CATSRAQVQETQYF. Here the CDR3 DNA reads TGTGCCACCAGCAGAGCCCAGGTTCAAGAGACCCAGTACTTC. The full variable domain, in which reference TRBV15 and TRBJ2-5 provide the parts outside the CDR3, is DAMVIQNPRYQVTQFGKPVTLSCSQTLNHNVMYWYQQKSSQAPKLLFHYYDKDFNNEADTPDNFQSRRPNTSFCFLDIRSPGLGDTAMYLCATSRAQVQETQYFGPGTRLLVL.

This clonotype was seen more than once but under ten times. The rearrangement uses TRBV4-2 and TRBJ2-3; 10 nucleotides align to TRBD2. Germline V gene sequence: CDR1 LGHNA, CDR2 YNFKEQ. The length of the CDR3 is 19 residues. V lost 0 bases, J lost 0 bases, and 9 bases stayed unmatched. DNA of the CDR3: TGTGCCAGCAGCCAAGATTTGAGCGGGGGGGCTTCTAGCACAGATACGCAGTATTTT. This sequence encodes CASSQDLSGGASSTDTQYF.

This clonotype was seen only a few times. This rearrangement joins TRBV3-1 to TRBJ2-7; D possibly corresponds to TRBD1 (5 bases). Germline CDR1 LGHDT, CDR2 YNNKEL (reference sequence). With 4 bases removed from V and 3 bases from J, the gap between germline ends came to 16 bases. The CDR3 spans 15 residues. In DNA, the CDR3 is TGTGCCAGCAGCCCTGGGGCTCGATTATTCTACGAGCAGTACTTC. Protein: CASSPGARLFYEQYF.

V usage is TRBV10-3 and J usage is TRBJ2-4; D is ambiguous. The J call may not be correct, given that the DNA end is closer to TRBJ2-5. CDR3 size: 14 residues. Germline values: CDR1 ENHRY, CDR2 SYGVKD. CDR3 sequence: CAISESANQETQYF. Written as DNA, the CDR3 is TGTGCCATCAGTGAGTCAGCGAACCAAGAGACCCAGTACTTC.

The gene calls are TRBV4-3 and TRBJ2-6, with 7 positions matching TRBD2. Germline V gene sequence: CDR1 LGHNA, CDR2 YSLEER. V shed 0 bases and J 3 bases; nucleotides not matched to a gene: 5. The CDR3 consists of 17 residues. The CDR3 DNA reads TGCGCCAGCAGCCAAGATTCGGGGGGAAGTGGGGCCAACGTCCTGACTTTC. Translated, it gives CASSQDSGGSGANVLTF.

CDR3 coding DNA: TGTGCCAGCAGCCCTTCTCAGAGGCTCCAGGGGCAAGAGACCCAGTACTTC. Residues: CASSPSQRLQGQETQYF. The V call is TRBV7-2, the J call TRBJ2-5, with D possibly being TRBD1 (6 bases). Trimming removed 5 bases from V and 2 bases from J, with 21 bases in between. The germline V gene encodes CDR1 SGHTA and CDR2 FQGNSA. The CDR3 extends over 17 amino acids.

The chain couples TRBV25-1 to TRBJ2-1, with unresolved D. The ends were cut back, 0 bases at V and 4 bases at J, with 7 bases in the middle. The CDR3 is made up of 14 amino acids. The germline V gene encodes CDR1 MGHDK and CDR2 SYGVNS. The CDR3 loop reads CASSEYREYNEQFF. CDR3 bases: TGTGCCAGCAGTGAATACAGAGAGTACAATGAGCAGTTCTTC.

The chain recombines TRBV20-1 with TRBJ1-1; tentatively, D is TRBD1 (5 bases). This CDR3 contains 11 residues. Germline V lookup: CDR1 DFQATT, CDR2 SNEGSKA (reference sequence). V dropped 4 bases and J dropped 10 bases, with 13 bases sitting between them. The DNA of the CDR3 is TGCAGTGCTATGGGGGGAGGGGTAGCTTTCTTT. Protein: CSAMGGGVAFF.

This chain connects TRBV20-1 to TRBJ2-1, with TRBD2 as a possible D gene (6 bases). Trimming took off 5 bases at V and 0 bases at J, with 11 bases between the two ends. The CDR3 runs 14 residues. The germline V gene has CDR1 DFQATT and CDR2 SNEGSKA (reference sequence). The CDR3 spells CSAEGGPSYNEQFF. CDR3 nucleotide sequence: TGCAGTGCTGAGGGAGGACCCTCCTACAATGAGCAGTTCTTC.

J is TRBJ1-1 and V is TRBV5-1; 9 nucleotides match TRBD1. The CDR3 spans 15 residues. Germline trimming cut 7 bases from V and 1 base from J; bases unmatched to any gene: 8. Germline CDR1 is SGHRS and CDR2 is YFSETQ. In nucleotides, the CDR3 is TGCGCCAGCGGCACAGGGGGCGCGGGGAACACTGAAGCTTTCTTT. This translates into CASGTGGAGNTEAFF. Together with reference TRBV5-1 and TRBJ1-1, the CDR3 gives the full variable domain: KAGVTQTPRYLIKTRGQQVTLSCSPISGHRSVSWYQQTPGQGLQFLFEYFSETQRNKGNFPGRFSGRQFSNSRSEMNVSTLELGDSALYLCASGTGGAGNTEAFFGQGTRLTVV.

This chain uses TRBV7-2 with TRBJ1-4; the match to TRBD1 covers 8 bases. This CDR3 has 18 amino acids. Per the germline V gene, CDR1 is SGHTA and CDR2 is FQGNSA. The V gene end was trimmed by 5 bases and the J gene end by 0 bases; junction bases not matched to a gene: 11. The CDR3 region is CASSAKNQGAATNEKLFF. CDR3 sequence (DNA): TGTGCCAGCAGCGCAAAGAATCAGGGGGCAGCAACTAATGAAAAACTGTTTTTT.

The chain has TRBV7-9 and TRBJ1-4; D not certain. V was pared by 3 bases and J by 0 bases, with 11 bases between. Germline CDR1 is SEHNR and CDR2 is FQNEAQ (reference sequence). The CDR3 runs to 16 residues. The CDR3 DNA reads TGTGCCAGCAGCTTTTGGTCGGGAGCAACTAATGAAAAACTGTTTTTT. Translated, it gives CASSFWSGATNEKLFF.

The CDR3 sequence: CSAREDGRGRRNEQFF. In nucleotides, the CDR3 is TGCAGTGCTAGAGAAGATGGGCGGGGGAGGCGCAATGAGCAGTTCTTC. The chain recombines TRBV20-1 with TRBJ2-1; 7 nucleotides line up with TRBD2. The V gene's germline CDR1 is DFQATT and CDR2 SNEGSKA (reference sequence). Germline trimming cut 0 bases from V and 6 bases from J; bases unmatched to any gene: 11. The CDR3 loop spans 16 amino acids.

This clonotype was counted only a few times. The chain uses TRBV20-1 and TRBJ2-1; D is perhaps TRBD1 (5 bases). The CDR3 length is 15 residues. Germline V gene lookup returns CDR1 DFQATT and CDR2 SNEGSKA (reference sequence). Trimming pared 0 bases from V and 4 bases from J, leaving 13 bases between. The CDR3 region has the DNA TGCAGTGCTAGAGATCTACACAGGCTATACAATGAGCAGTTCTTC. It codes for CSARDLHRLYNEQFF.

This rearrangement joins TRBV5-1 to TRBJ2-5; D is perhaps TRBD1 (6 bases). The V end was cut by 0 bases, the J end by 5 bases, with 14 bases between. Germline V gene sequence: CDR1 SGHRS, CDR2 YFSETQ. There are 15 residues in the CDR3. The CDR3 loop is CASSLAGQILETQYF. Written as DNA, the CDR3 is TGCGCCAGCAGCTTGGCCGGACAGATCTTGGAGACCCAGTACTTC.